This T cell receptor beta chain was recovered during a study of identical twins. Broader study findings: Models predicted less out-of-frame TCR alpha sharing in monozygotic twins than was found.

This clonotype showed up just a few times. The antigen remains undetermined. This CDR3 is 16 amino acids long. Germline CDR1 reads SGHRS; CDR2 reads YFSETQ. V lost 2 bases to trimming and J lost 0 bases; unmatched junction nucleotides: 4. Template switching, a step in the protocol, added a universal primer site, and cDNA carried unique molecular identifiers. TCRdb re-called the 5' RACE reads with MiXCR, one entry per CDR3 protein. Altogether under 350,000 distinct CDR3 sequences are present, nearly 9.5% being singletons, with the ten largest covering roughly 7%. These data also featured in a second study, about yellow fever vaccine responses in identical twins.

The sample consisted of CD8+ T cells sorted from blood. V and J are TRBV5-1 and TRBJ2-1, with TRBD1 matching over 8 bases. This clonotype was sampled from a woman aged 18-29 years in good health. DNA of the CDR3: TGCGCCAGCAGCTTTTCTGGGACAGGCTCCTACAATGAGCAGTTCTTC. Its protein product is CASSFSGTGSYNEQFF.